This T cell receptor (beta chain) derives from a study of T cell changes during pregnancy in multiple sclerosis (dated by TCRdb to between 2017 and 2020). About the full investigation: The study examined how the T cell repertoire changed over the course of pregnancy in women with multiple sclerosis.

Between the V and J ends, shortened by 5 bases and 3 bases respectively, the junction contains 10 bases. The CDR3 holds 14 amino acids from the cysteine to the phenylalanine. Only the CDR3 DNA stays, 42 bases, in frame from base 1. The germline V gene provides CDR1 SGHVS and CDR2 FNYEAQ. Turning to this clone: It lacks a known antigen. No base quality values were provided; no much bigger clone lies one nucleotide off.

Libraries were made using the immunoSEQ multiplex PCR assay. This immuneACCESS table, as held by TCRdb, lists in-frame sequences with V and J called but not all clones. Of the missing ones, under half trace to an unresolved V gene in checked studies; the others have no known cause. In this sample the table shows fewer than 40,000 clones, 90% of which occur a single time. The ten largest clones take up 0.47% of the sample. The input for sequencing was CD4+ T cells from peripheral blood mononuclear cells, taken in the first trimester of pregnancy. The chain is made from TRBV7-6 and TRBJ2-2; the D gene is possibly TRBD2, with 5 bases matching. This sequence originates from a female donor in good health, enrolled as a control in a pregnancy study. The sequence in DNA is TGTGCCAGCAGCCGGAGGAGAGACACCGGGGAGCTGTTTTTT. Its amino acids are CASSRRRDTGELFF.